This T cell receptor (beta chain) was documented in a study of blood T cell repertoires in COVID-19. In the study overall: The cDNA or gDNA used as material had been derived from T cells, B-cell-depleted T cells, or PBMCs.

In the authors' methods: Reference gene primer amplification gave nucleated cell count estimates. The data were produced by immunoSEQ multiplex PCR, yet TCRdb's version contains in-frame clones alone and is incomplete. V and J calls plus clone size are reproduced from that table; the DNA served to infer D and trimming. The sample has 200,000 to 300,000 clones; 84% are singletons. Germline V lookup: CDR1 SGHVS, CDR2 FQNEAQ. This CDR3 comprises 14 residues. Trimming shortened V by 4 bases and J by 7 bases, and 14 bases separated the two germline ends. The receptor was derived from a man aged 55-75 years with acute or convalescent COVID-19. The specimen sequenced was peripheral blood. This chain connects TRBV7-8 to TRBJ1-5, with TRBD1 as a possible D gene (6 bases). The CDR3 here is CASSSGGAKQPQHF. The CDR3 DNA sequence: TGTGCCAGCAGCTCCGGGGGGGCCAAGCAGCCCCAGCATTTT.